Listed below are T cell receptor beta chains from one sample, sequenced in a study of PD-1 blockade in classical Hodgkin lymphoma. Generated by immunoSEQ multiplex PCR, the TCRdb table keeps only in-frame clones and is missing some. The sample has tens of thousands of clones, 60% to 75% seen once. The input for sequencing was peripheral blood mononuclear cells (PBMCs), taken at baseline. The source is a human donor with classical Hodgkin lymphoma. CDR3s include the opening cysteine and the closing phenylalanine or tryptophan. The D gene is left open where the match is weak. Not all rows give a size; the values are once, few, many and, for expanded clones, a class.

clone_size,d_call,j_call,v_call,cdr3_nt,cdr3_aa
.,TRBD1,TRBJ1-5,TRBV28,TGTGCCAGCAGTATCGGGACAGGGAGTCAGCCCCAGCATTTT,CASSIGTGSQPQHF
.,.,TRBJ2-2,TRBV7-9,TGTGCCAGCAGCCTAGCCCCGGGGGAGCTGTTTTTT,CASSLAPGELFF
few,.,TRBJ1-2,TRBV2,TGTGCCAGCACCCGGGTAGTCGGGGGCTACACCTTC,CASTRVVGGYTF
.,TRBD2,TRBJ2-1,TRBV7-2,TGTGCCAGCAGCTCCGGGAGCGGGGGCATCCGGAACGAGCAGTTCTTC,CASSSGSGGIRNEQFF
.,.,TRBJ2-2,TRBV9,TGTGCCAGCAGCGTAGATGGCAGGGTAGGGGCCGGGGAGCTGTTTTTT,CASSVDGRVGAGELFF
few,TRBD2,TRBJ2-3,TRBV19,TGTGCCAGTAGCCCCGCACTAGCGGGAGGAAACACAGATACGCAGTATTTT,CASSPALAGGNTDTQYF
.,.,TRBJ1-1,TRBV18,TGTGCCAGCTCACCAATCCCTGGACAGAGAGGCACTGAAGCTTTCTTT,CASSPIPGQRGTEAFF
.,.,TRBJ2-7,TRBV9,TGTGCCAGCAGCGTACGGGACCGATCCTACGAGCAGTACTTC,CASSVRDRSYEQYF
.,TRBD1,TRBJ1-5,TRBV6-6,TGTGCCAGCATCCCTACAGGGGGCGCAACCAATCAGCCCCAGCATTTT,CASIPTGGATNQPQHF
.,.,TRBJ2-2,TRBV27,TGTGCCAGCAGTTTATCAGATCCCGGGGAGCTGTTTTTT,CASSLSDPGELFF
.,.,TRBJ2-7,TRBV28,TGTGCCAGCAGGGGCCAGGGGGGGCCTTACGAGCAGTACTTC,CASRGQGGPYEQYF
few,TRBD1,TRBJ1-2,TRBV4-3,TGCGCCAGCAGCCCCCAGACAGGGATGGACTATGGCTACACCTTC,CASSPQTGMDYGYTF
.,.,TRBJ2-3,TRBV7-6,TGTGCCAGCAGCTCCCTGGCCAGAGAGGGTATAGATACGCAGTATTTT,CASSSLAREGIDTQYF
few,.,TRBJ1-2,TRBV21-1,TGTGCCAGCAGCAAAACAAACTATGGCTACACCTTC,CASSKTNYGYTF
.,TRBD1,TRBJ2-7,TRBV27,TGTGCCAGCAGTTTTCAGGGGGCCATTTTAGGTTACGAGCAGTACTTC,CASSFQGAILGYEQYF
once,TRBD1,TRBJ2-2,TRBV7-9,TGTGCCAGCAACCCTGGGACAGACTACACCGGGGAGCTGTTTTTT,CASNPGTDYTGELFF
.,.,TRBJ2-3,TRBV9,TGTGCCAGCAGCTCCCGTACAGATACGCAGTATTTT,CASSSRTDTQYF
.,.,TRBJ2-1,TRBV11-2,TGTGCCAGCAGCTTAGAAGCCGTCAATGAGCAGTTCTTC,CASSLEAVNEQFF
.,.,TRBJ1-1,TRBV27,TGTGCCAGCAGTTTAGGCAACATGAACACTGAAGCTTTCTTT,CASSLGNMNTEAFF
few,TRBD1,TRBJ2-7,TRBV9,TGTGCCAGCAGCCCAGGGACAGGGCCTAACTACGAGCAGTACTTC,CASSPGTGPNYEQYF
.,.,TRBJ2-1,TRBV4-3,TGCGCCAGCAGCCAGACACCGAGTGGGCAGTTCTTC,CASSQTPSGQFF
.,TRBD2,TRBJ2-6,TRBV7-8,TGTGCCAGCAGCGACCGACTAGCGGGGGACCTCTCTGGGGCCAACGTCCTGACTTTC,CASSDRLAGDLSGANVLTF
once,TRBD1,TRBJ1-2,TRBV28,TGTGCCAGCAGTCGACAGGGTTACTATGGCTACACCTTC,CASSRQGYYGYTF
.,TRBD2,TRBJ2-3,TRBV6-4,TGTGCCAGCATTAAGCGGGAGGTCATATCAGATACGCAGTATTTT,CASIKREVISDTQYF
few,TRBD2,TRBJ2-1,TRBV7-7,TGTGCTAGCAGCTTAGGATTTATCAGCGGGACCAACAATGAGCAGTTCTTC,CASSLGFISGTNNEQFF
.,.,TRBJ2-7,TRBV6-6,TGTGCCAGCAGTTACGTGGGCCACTACGAGCAGTACTTC,CASSYVGHYEQYF
.,.,TRBJ2-7,TRBV9,TGTGCCAGCAGCGTAGCTACCAGCGCTACCTACGAGCAGTACTTC,CASSVATSATYEQYF
.,TRBD1,TRBJ1-2,TRBV12-5,TGTGCTAGTGGTTTCGACTTCCCCTCCAGGGGGGACGCCACCTTC,CASGFDFPSRGDATF
.,.,TRBJ2-1,TRBV27,TGTGCCAGCAGTTTGGGCCCCAGGGGCTATAGGTACAATGAGCAGTTCTTC,CASSLGPRGYRYNEQFF
.,TRBD2,TRBJ2-2,TRBV9,TGTGCCAGCAGCCCTATGGGGGGGGCCGGGGAGCTGTTTTTT,CASSPMGGAGELFF
few,TRBD2,TRBJ2-5,TRBV5-4,TGTGCCAGCAGCTTGTCAGCGGGAATGGTTTGGGGAGAGACCCAGTACTTC,CASSLSAGMVWGETQYF